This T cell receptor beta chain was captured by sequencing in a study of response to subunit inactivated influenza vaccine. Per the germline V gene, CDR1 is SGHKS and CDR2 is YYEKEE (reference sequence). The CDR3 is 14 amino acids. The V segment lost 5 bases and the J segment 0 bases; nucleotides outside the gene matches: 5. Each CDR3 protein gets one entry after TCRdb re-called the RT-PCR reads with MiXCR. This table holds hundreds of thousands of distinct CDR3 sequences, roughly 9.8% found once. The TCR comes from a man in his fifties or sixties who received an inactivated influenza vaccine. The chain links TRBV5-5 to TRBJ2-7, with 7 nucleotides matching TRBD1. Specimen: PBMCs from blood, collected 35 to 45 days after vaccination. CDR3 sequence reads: CASRWDSVSYEQYF. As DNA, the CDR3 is TGTGCCAGCAGGTGGGACAGCGTCTCCTACGAGCAGTACTTC.